This TCR beta chain emerged from a study of post-analysis software for immune sequencing data. Findings and caveats of the study: Patients had higher frequencies than controls of about 5 TRBV segments, including TRBV5-6, TRBV5-1 and TRBV20-1.

With respect to this clonotype: Its antigen is undetermined.

V was cut by 0 bases and J by 8 bases, with 17 bases left in between. Germline loops: CDR1 DFQATT, CDR2 SNEGSKA (reference sequence). The CDR3 covers 15 residues. TCR beta libraries were prepared from cDNA with unique molecular identifiers. A single record per CDR3 protein comes from TCRdb applying MiXCR to the PCR reads. The sample gives about 500,000 distinct CDR3 sequences, under 55% of which show up once; around 10% is in the top ten. Sample: blood. The chain couples TRBV20-1 to TRBJ2-1; tentatively, D is TRBD2 (5 bases). The receptor was isolated from a girl aged 5-17 years with multiple sclerosis. CDR3 residues: CSARDLNGIIDEQFF. The CDR3 coding sequence is TGCAGTGCTAGAGATCTTAACGGGATCATAGATGAGCAGTTCTTC.